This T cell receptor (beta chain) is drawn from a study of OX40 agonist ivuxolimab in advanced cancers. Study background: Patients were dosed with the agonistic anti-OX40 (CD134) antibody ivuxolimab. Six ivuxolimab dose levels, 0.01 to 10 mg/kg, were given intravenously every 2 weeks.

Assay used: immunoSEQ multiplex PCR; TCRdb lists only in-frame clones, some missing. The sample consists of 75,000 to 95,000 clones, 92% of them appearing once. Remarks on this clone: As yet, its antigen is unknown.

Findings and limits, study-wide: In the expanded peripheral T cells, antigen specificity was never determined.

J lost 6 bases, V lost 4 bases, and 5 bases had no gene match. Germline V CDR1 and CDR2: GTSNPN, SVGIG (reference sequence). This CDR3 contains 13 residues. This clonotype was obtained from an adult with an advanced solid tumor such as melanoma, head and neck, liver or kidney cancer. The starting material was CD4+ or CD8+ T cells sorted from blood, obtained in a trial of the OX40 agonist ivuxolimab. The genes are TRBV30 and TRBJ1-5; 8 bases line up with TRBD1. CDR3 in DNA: TGTGCCTGGACTGGACAGGGCGGTCAGCCCCAGCATTTT. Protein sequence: CAWTGQGGQPQHF.